The 26 T cell receptor beta chains reported below all come from one sample, sequenced in a study of T cell repertoires in cytomegalovirus infection. TCRdb used MiXCR to reprocess the reads, holding one entry per CDR3 protein. This table has about 260,000 distinct CDR3 sequences, approximately 9% appearing once. Source material: PBMCs. The receptors were gathered from a human donor in good health (CMV status not recorded). Some clones in this sample may be carry-over from other donors' samples.

This clonotype occurred many times. The chain is built from TRBV7-3 and TRBJ2-1, with D unclear. Per germline, CDR1 SGHTA and CDR2 FQGTGA. The CDR3 loop spans 13 amino acids. V gave up 6 bases and J gave up 12 bases, with 18 bases separating them. This CDR3 is CASSSIAYSSQFF. The CDR3 coding sequence is TGTGCCAGCAGTTCAATCGCCTACAGCTCGCAGTTCTTC.

This chain joins TRBV20-1 and TRBJ1-6, with D uncertain. The CDR3 has 13 amino acids. With 1 base removed from V and 9 bases from J, the gap between germline ends came to 10 bases. CDR1 and CDR2 from the germline V gene are DFQATT and SNEGSKA (reference sequence). CDR3 in amino acids: CSARATGGSPLHF. The CDR3 DNA is TGCAGTGCTAGAGCTACCGGCGGTTCACCCCTCCACTTT.

Only a few counts were recorded for this clonotype. V is TRBV19 and J is TRBJ1-6; tentative D call: TRBD1 (5 bases). There are 14 residues in the CDR3. The V end was cut by 9 bases, the J end by 7 bases, with 16 bases between. CDR1 and CDR2 from the germline V gene are LNHDA and SQIVND (reference sequence). CDR3 nucleotides: TGTGCCAGCCGGCAGGGAGCAAAGAATTCACCCCTCCACTTT. It translates to CASRQGAKNSPLHF.

The gene calls are TRBV3-1 and TRBJ2-5; a possible D gene is TRBD1 (6 bases). The V gene lost 4 bases and the J gene lost 2 bases, with 11 bases spanning the gap. The germline CDR1 and CDR2 sequences are LGHDT and YNNKEL (reference sequence). The CDR3 spans 14 residues. In DNA, the CDR3 is TGTGCCAGCAGCCGAGGGACAATACAAGAGACCCAGTACTTC. It codes for CASSRGTIQETQYF.

This clonotype was seen only once. The chain joins TRBV30 to TRBJ1-1, with D perhaps TRBD1 (5 bases). Germline assignment: CDR1 GTSNPN and CDR2 SVGIG (reference sequence). V lost 0 bases and J lost 1, with 9 bases in between. This CDR3 is 14 amino acids long. DNA of the CDR3: TGTGCCTGGAGTGTATCCGGGGCGAACACTGAAGCTTTCTTT. Residues: CAWSVSGANTEAFF.

As regards this clonotype: A much bigger clone sits one base away, suggesting this may be a read error. The V and J genes are TRBV5-6 and TRBJ1-1; weak D call: TRBD1 (5 bases). The CDR3 spans 16 residues. Germline V CDR1 and CDR2: SGHDT, YYEEEE. The CDR3 protein is CASSLATPGPGTEALF. CDR3 DNA: TGTGCCAGCAGCTTGGCCACCCCGGGGCCAGGCACTGAAGCTCTCTTT. The variable domain in full, completed from reference TRBV5-6 and TRBJ1-1, reads DAGVTQSPTHLIKTRGQQVTLRCSPKSGHDTVSWYQQALGQGPQFIFQYYEEEERQRGNFPDRFSGHQFPNYSSELNVNALLLGDSALYLCASSLATPGPGTEALFGQGTRLTVV.

This clonotype was seen at least ten times. J is TRBJ1-5 and V is TRBV7-2; D possibly corresponds to TRBD1 (5 bases). V was cut by 2 bases and J by 7 bases, with 12 bases left in between. The CDR3 loop spans 14 amino acids. The germline V gene has CDR1 SGHTA and CDR2 FQGNSA. Here the CDR3 reads CASSLSQGTQPQHF. CDR3 in DNA: TGTGCCAGCAGCTTATCTCAGGGAACCCAGCCCCAGCATTTT.

The sample holds many counts of this clonotype. The chain recombines TRBV7-2 with TRBJ2-3, with D possibly TRBD2 on 6 matching bases. The CDR3 totals 12 residues. Germline lookup yields CDR1 SGHTA and CDR2 FQGNSA. Trimming stripped 4 bases from V and 9 bases from J, with 11 bases between. DNA of the CDR3: TGTGCCAGCAGCTCTCCGGGAGTAACGCAGTATTTT. Translated, it gives CASSSPGVTQYF.

J is TRBJ1-5 and V is TRBV20-1, with no clear D. Germline V gene sequence: CDR1 DFQATT, CDR2 SNEGSKA (reference sequence). CDR3 length: 16 residues. V lost 0 bases, J lost 5 bases, and 17 bases lay in between. In nucleotides, the CDR3 is TGCAGTGCTAGAGATTCCTTACGGGGAGGTGATCAGCCCCAGCATTTT. Protein product: CSARDSLRGGDQPQHF.

This clonotype was observed at least ten times. The V call is TRBV12-3 or TRBV12-4, the J call TRBJ1-2, with D unclear. This CDR3 has 13 residues. V lost 4 bases and J 5 bases, leaving 11 bases between the germline ends. Here the CDR3 reads CASSSQAYYGYTF. CDR3 DNA: TGTGCCAGCAGTTCCCAGGCCTATTATGGCTACACCTTC.

In this sample, this clonotype turned up many times. This chain connects TRBV7-2 to TRBJ1-1, with D tentatively TRBD1 (5 bases). The CDR3 spans 15 residues. Trimming took off 5 bases at V and 3 bases at J, with 16 bases between the two ends. CDR1 is SGHTA, CDR2 FQGNSA, per germline. The CDR3 coding sequence is TGTGCCAGCAGCCCCGACCCGGGACGAGACACTGAAGCTTTCTTT. Translated: CASSPDPGRDTEAFF.

This sequence joins TRBV12-3 or TRBV12-4 and TRBJ1-1; D remains ambiguous. This CDR3 is 13 amino acids long. The germline V and J ends were trimmed by 6 bases and 0 bases, with 8 bases remaining between them. The CDR3 region has the DNA TGTGCCAGCAGCGCAGGATTGAACACTGAAGCTTTCTTT. Residues: CASSAGLNTEAFF.

This clonotype was seen a few times. The germline gene is not matched at one end of the junction; a read error may be the cause. The chain couples TRBV28 to TRBJ1-2, with 10 bases aligning to TRBD1. This CDR3 spans 13 amino acids. Germline values: CDR1 MDHEN, CDR2 SYDVKM. CDR3 sequence reads: CASSHETGTGDLF. CDR3 in DNA: TGTGCCAGCAGTCACGAGACGGGGACAGGGGACCTCTTC.

This clonotype was counted ten times or more. The chain employs TRBV4-3 and TRBJ1-2; D not resolved. CDR3 length equals 17 residues. The V and J ends lost 0 bases and 0 bases respectively, with 14 bases between them. Germline values: CDR1 LGHNA, CDR2 YSLEER. The CDR3 protein is CASSQEDRQVANYGYTF. CDR3 DNA sequence: TGCGCCAGCAGCCAAGAGGACCGACAAGTAGCTAACTATGGCTACACCTTC.

This clonotype has more than one count but fewer than ten. The genes are TRBV7-2 and TRBJ2-1; D tentatively fits TRBD1 or TRBD2 (5 bases each). V was shortened by 7 bases and J by 1 base, with 17 bases between the two germline ends. CDR3 length: 16 residues. CDR1 and CDR2 (germline): SGHTA, FQGNSA. The CDR3 sequence: CASMTRGWGSYNEQFF. The CDR3, as DNA: TGTGCCAGCATGACGAGGGGCTGGGGGTCCTACAATGAGCAGTTCTTC.

This clonotype was detected many times. This chain links TRBV7-2 with TRBJ2-5, with TRBD2 as a possible D gene (6 bases). The CDR3 covers 18 residues. V was clipped by 1 base and J by 1 base, with 19 bases between them. The germline CDR1 and CDR2 sequences are SGHTA and FQGNSA. DNA for the CDR3: TGTGCCAGCAGCTTAGAGAGGGCTCGCGGGGCGTTCCAAGAGACCCAGTACTTC. Its protein is CASSLERARGAFQETQYF.

This clonotype occurred many times. The V gene is TRBV11-3, the J gene TRBJ1-5; 12 bases line up with TRBD1. With 0 bases clipped from V and 3 bases from J, the junction kept 9 bases outside the gene matches. The germline gives CDR1 SGHNT, CDR2 YENEEA. The CDR3 consists of 19 residues. Here the CDR3 DNA reads TGTGCCAGCAGCTTAGATAAGGGACAGGGGGCAACGCCCAATCAGCCCCAGCATTTT. Translated: CASSLDKGQGATPNQPQHF.

This clonotype has ten or more counts. V gene TRBV7-2 combines with J gene TRBJ1-1; 8 positions agree with TRBD1. The CDR3 runs 15 residues. With V trimmed by 4 bases and J by 1 base, 5 bases remained unmatched. From germline, CDR1 is SGHTA and CDR2 FQGNSA. This CDR3 reads CASSSDRGGNTEAFF. The CDR3 bases are TGTGCCAGCAGCTCAGACAGGGGAGGGAACACTGAAGCTTTCTTT. The full variable domain, rest sourced from reference TRBV7-2 and TRBJ1-1, is GAGVSQSPSNKVTEKGKDVELRCDPISGHTALYWYRQSLGQGLEFLIYFQGNSAPDKSGLPSDRFSAERTGGSVSTLTIQRTQQEDSAVYLCASSSDRGGNTEAFFGQGTRLTVV.

This clonotype was counted at least ten times. The V call is TRBV11-3, the J call TRBJ2-7; 7 nucleotides align to TRBD1. Germline CDR1 and CDR2: SGHNT and YENEEA. The CDR3 is 18 residues long. V shed 3 bases, J shed 1 base, and the junction held 15 bases outside the gene matches. Here the CDR3 DNA reads TGTGCCAGCAGCTTCAGGGCGACAGGGAAGGTTATGTCCTACGAGCAGTACTTC. It codes for CASSFRATGKVMSYEQYF. The full variable domain, with the rest looked up from reference TRBV11-3 and TRBJ2-7, is EAGVVQSPRYKIIEKKQPVAFWCNPISGHNTLYWYLQNLGQGPELLIRYENEEAVDDSQLPKDRFSAERLKGVDSTLKIQPAELGDSAVYLCASSFRATGKVMSYEQYFGPGTRLTVT.

This clonotype was seen a few times. The genes are TRBV7-2 and TRBJ2-1; the match to TRBD2 covers 7 bases. CDR1 is SGHTA and CDR2 is FQGNSA in the germline V gene. J gave up 9 bases and V 4 bases, and 6 bases lay outside the gene matches. CDR3 length: 13 amino acids. The CDR3: CASSSRWEGEQFF. For the CDR3, the DNA is TGTGCCAGCAGCTCCCGATGGGAGGGTGAGCAGTTCTTC.

This clonotype was picked up many times. The chain combines TRBV7-2 with TRBJ2-5, with 9 nucleotides matching TRBD2. There are 14 residues in the CDR3. The germline V gene encodes CDR1 SGHTA and CDR2 FQGNSA. Losses at the gene ends were 3 bases for V and 4 bases for J; bases not matched to a gene: 3. This CDR3 reads CASSFGGGGETQYF. The CDR3 DNA reads TGTGCCAGCAGCTTCGGCGGGGGGGGAGAGACCCAGTACTTC.

This clonotype was seen a few times. The DNA of the CDR3 is TGCGCCAGCAGCCAACTAGAGACCGAAGAGACCCAGTACTTC. This codes for CASSQLETEETQYF. The chain combines TRBV4-1 with TRBJ2-5; D uncertain. The CDR3 covers 14 residues. Germline CDR1 MGHRA, CDR2 YSYEKL. V was clipped by 2 bases and J by 3 bases, with 10 bases between them.

Many counts were recorded for this clonotype. The CDR3: CASSLGGGPSGYTF. CDR3 sequence (DNA): TGTGCCAGCAGCTTAGGGGGGGGACCGTCTGGCTACACCTTC. The chain recombines TRBV7-2 with TRBJ1-2, with D possibly being TRBD1 (5 bases). With 1 base removed from V and 7 bases from J, the gap between germline ends came to 13 bases. Looked up from germline, CDR1 is SGHTA and CDR2 is FQGNSA. The CDR3 loop spans 14 amino acids. The full variable domain, in which reference TRBV7-2 and TRBJ1-2 provide the parts outside the CDR3, is GAGVSQSPSNKVTEKGKDVELRCDPISGHTALYWYRQSLGQGLEFLIYFQGNSAPDKSGLPSDRFSAERTGGSVSTLTIQRTQQEDSAVYLCASSLGGGPSGYTFGSGTRLTVV.

The table lists this clonotype with many counts. The genes are TRBV7-2 and TRBJ2-7; a weak D match, TRBD2 (6 bases). Germline CDR1 is SGHTA and CDR2 is FQGNSA. Deletions cut 4 bases from V and 5 bases from J, with 18 bases between. The CDR3 has 15 amino acids. The DNA of the CDR3 is TGTGCCAGCAGCTCGCAGGCCCTCCCGGGGGACGAGCAGTACTTC. Translating it yields CASSSQALPGDEQYF.

This clonotype was found many times. The CDR3 here is CASSLYFVSTEAFF. The CDR3 bases are TGTGCCAGCAGCTTGTACTTTGTTAGCACTGAAGCTTTCTTT. V gene TRBV7-2 combines with J gene TRBJ1-1, with D unclear. Trimming shortened V by 3 bases and J by 4 bases, and 12 bases separated the two germline ends. The length of the CDR3 is 14 residues. The germline CDR1 and CDR2 sequences are SGHTA and FQGNSA.

This clonotype was seen many times. The J gene is TRBJ1-1, the V gene TRBV12-5, with D perhaps TRBD1 (5 bases). The V end lost 6 bases, the J end lost 3 bases, and 17 bases lay between the germline ends. Looked up from germline, CDR1 is LGHNT and CDR2 is FRNRAP. The CDR3 is 15 residues long. The DNA for the CDR3 is TGTGCTAGTGGCTGGTATGGAACCAGGGACACTGAAGCTTTCTTT. Encoded protein: CASGWYGTRDTEAFF.